A single sample is the source of the 32 T cell receptor beta chains below, sequenced in a study of control samples from healthy donors and cancer patients. Profiling relied on immunoSEQ multiplex PCR, and the TCRdb table lists in-frame clones only, not all of them. The sample has fewer than 200,000 clones; 85% to 95% are singletons. The sequencing input was blood. These receptor sequences come from a man aged 30 to 39 in good health.

The V call is TRBV18, the J call TRBJ2-7; D gene uncertain. The CDR3 extends over 15 amino acids. V shed 4 bases and J shed 5 bases, with 18 bases lying between them. CDR1 KGHSH and CDR2 LQKENI come from the germline V gene. CDR3 protein: CASSRVGSLRNEQYF. In nucleotides, the CDR3 is TGTGCCAGCTCACGGGTGGGAAGCCTTAGAAACGAGCAGTACTTC.

V and J are TRBV11-3 and TRBJ2-1; D is undetermined. The CDR3 extends over 13 amino acids. The V end was cut by 0 bases, the J end by 6 bases, with 6 bases between. Germline assignment: CDR1 SGHNT and CDR2 YENEEA. DNA of the CDR3: TGTGCCAGCAGCTTAGATTCTAGCAATGAGCAGTTCTTC. This codes for CASSLDSSNEQFF.

The chain couples TRBV9 to TRBJ1-4; the D is unclear. CDR3 length: 14 amino acids. V lost 1 base and J 8 bases, leaving 12 bases between the germline ends. CDR1 and CDR2 (germline): SGDLS, YYNGEE. CDR3 region: CASSVLMEGEKLFF. The CDR3 DNA follows: TGTGCCAGCAGCGTACTTATGGAAGGAGAAAAACTGTTTTTT.

The chain combines TRBV7-8 with TRBJ1-5; no clear D. The CDR3 contains 13 residues. From germline, CDR1 is SGHVS and CDR2 FQNEAQ. V lost 7 bases to trimming and J lost 7 bases, with 14 bases between them. CDR3 DNA sequence: TGTGCCAGCACCCGGAGGGTAGAACAGCCCCAGCATTTT. Protein sequence: CASTRRVEQPQHF.

This clone was seen a few times. This sequence joins TRBV21-1 and TRBJ1-6. TRBV21-1 is designated a pseudogene. The CDR3 covers 19 residues. The CDR3 is CASSNEMDATSSYNSPLHF. In DNA, the CDR3 is TGTGCCAGCAGCAACGAAATGGATGCTACCAGCTCCTATAATTCACCCCTCCACTTT.

The chain combines TRBV27 with TRBJ1-1; D perhaps matches TRBD1 (5 bases). This CDR3 comprises 13 residues. Trimming cost V 8 bases and J 5 bases, with 15 bases left between them. Germline assignment: CDR1 MNHEY and CDR2 SMNVEV (reference sequence). The CDR3 sequence: CASGQNGGTEAFF. In nucleotides, the CDR3 is TGTGCCAGCGGACAAAACGGGGGGACTGAAGCTTTCTTT.

This clone has only a few counts. V usage is TRBV6-2 or TRBV6-3 and J usage is TRBJ1-3, with 7 bases identical to TRBD1. The CDR3 consists of 15 residues. Germline trimming cut 4 bases from V and 4 bases from J; bases unmatched to any gene: 7. Looked up from germline, CDR1 is MNHEY and CDR2 is SVGEGT. The CDR3 DNA is TGTGCCAGCAGTTCACCAGGGGACAGAGGAAACACCATATATTTT. This translates into CASSSPGDRGNTIYF.

The genes are TRBV28 and TRBJ1-1; no definite D call. CDR1 is MDHEN, CDR2 SYDVKM, per germline. The CDR3 sequence is 12 residues long. The V gene lost 6 bases and the J gene lost 3 bases, with 8 bases spanning the gap. The CDR3 loop is CASREDYTEAFF. CDR3 in DNA: TGTGCCAGCAGGGAGGATTACACTGAAGCTTTCTTT.

This clone was observed a few times. V and J are TRBV7-9 and TRBJ1-2; TRBD1 matches 7 bases. Germline V gene lookup returns CDR1 SEHNR and CDR2 FQNEAQ (reference sequence). The CDR3 totals 16 residues. V lost 5 bases and J lost 4; bases outside the gene matches: 13. This chain's CDR3 is CASSLTGTAVGYGYTF. The CDR3, as DNA: TGTGCCAGCAGCCTAACCGGGACAGCCGTGGGCTATGGCTACACCTTC.

V usage is TRBV4-3 and J usage is TRBJ1-1; 7 positions match TRBD1. The CDR3 has 16 amino acids. V trimming: 1 base; J trimming: 0 bases; junction bases outside the gene matches: 5. Germline V gene data show CDR1 as LGHNA and CDR2 as YSLEER. The CDR3 spells CASSQASGTVNTEAFF. CDR3 nucleotide sequence: TGCGCCAGCAGCCAAGCTTCCGGGACAGTGAACACTGAAGCTTTCTTT.

The rearrangement links TRBV27 to TRBJ2-3; 8 bases line up with TRBD2. The CDR3 covers 16 residues. Germline V gives CDR1 MNHEY, CDR2 SMNVEV (reference sequence). J lost 2 bases, V lost 0 bases, and 4 bases had no gene match. The CDR3: CASSLSGRGATDTQYF. CDR3 DNA sequence: TGTGCCAGCAGTTTATCGGGGCGGGGGGCCACAGATACGCAGTATTTT.

This clone occurred once. This chain uses TRBV19 with TRBJ1-3; D uncertain. The germline gives CDR1 LNHDA, CDR2 SQIVND (reference sequence). This CDR3 has 15 amino acids. V shed 5 bases and J shed 2 bases, with 13 bases lying between them. CDR3 in amino acids: CASSPRGVTGNTIYF. The CDR3 DNA follows: TGTGCCAGTAGTCCCCGTGGCGTGACTGGAAACACCATATATTTT.

The gene calls are TRBV19 and TRBJ2-3; either TRBD1 or TRBD2 may supply D (6 bases each). The CDR3 totals 14 residues. The germline gives CDR1 LNHDA, CDR2 SQIVND (reference sequence). The V and J ends lost 8 bases and 2 bases respectively, with 14 bases between them. In DNA, the CDR3 is TGTGCCAGTGGCCACAGGGACTTCACAGATACGCAGTATTTT. Amino acids: CASGHRDFTDTQYF.

A single count supports this clone. This chain connects TRBV6-6 to TRBJ1-5; TRBD1 aligns across 8 bases. CDR3 length: 15 residues. J was trimmed by 1 base and V by 6 bases; bases with no gene match: 5. Germline CDR1 reads MNHNY; CDR2 reads SVGAGI (reference sequence). In nucleotides, the CDR3 is TGTGCCAGCAGCTTAGGACAGGGAAGCAATCAGCCCCAGCATTTT. The encoded protein is CASSLGQGSNQPQHF.

This clone was observed once. The chain has TRBV2 and TRBJ1-5; 9 bases line up with TRBD1. V lost 10 bases to trimming and J lost 3 bases; unmatched junction nucleotides: 10. Germline values: CDR1 SNHLY, CDR2 FYNNEI. The CDR3 contains 15 residues. CDR3 amino acids: CATAVGQGINQPQHF. CDR3 coding DNA: TGTGCCACCGCCGTGGGACAGGGCATCAATCAGCCCCAGCATTTT.

CDR3 sequence (DNA): TGTGCCAGCAGTTTAGCGGTTGAGTACTACGAGCAGTACTTC. The encoded protein is CASSLAVEYYEQYF. This chain links TRBV27 with TRBJ2-7; D call uncertain. Germline V lookup: CDR1 MNHEY, CDR2 SMNVEV (reference sequence). The CDR3 totals 14 residues. V dropped 2 bases and J dropped 3 bases, with 11 bases sitting between them.

The CDR3 loop is CATSGRGGGIGGELFF. CDR3 in DNA: TGTGCCACCAGTGGGAGAGGAGGGGGCATTGGCGGGGAGCTGTTTTTT. The V and J genes are TRBV15 and TRBJ2-2; D perhaps matches TRBD1 (7 bases). This CDR3 has 16 residues. Germline V gene sequence: CDR1 LNHNV, CDR2 YYDKDF (reference sequence). With 6 bases removed from V and 7 bases from J, the gap between germline ends came to 21 bases.

There are a few counts of this clone. The chain has TRBV2 and TRBJ1-4, with D possibly TRBD1 on 5 matching bases. CDR1 and CDR2 from the germline V gene are SNHLY and FYNNEI. Trimming left V 6 bases short and J 5 bases short, with 10 bases between. There are 13 residues in the CDR3. The CDR3: CASSMGPNEKLFF. CDR3 nucleotide sequence: TGTGCCAGCAGCATGGGGCCGAATGAAAAACTGTTTTTT. Together with reference TRBV2 and TRBJ1-4, the CDR3 gives the full variable domain: EPEVTQTPSHQVTQMGQEVILRCVPISNHLYFYWYRQILGQKVEFLVSFYNNEISEKSEIFDDQFSVERPDGSNFTLKIRSTKLEDSAMYFCASSMGPNEKLFFGSGTQLSVL.

The V call is TRBV11-1, the J call TRBJ2-3, with D uncertain. V was pared by 5 bases and J by 5 bases, with 17 bases between. Germline lookup yields CDR1 SGHAT and CDR2 FQDESV (reference sequence). This CDR3 contains 15 residues. CDR3 sequence (DNA): TGTGCCAGCAGCCAAACAACCGGTGGGTTAGATACGCAGTATTTT. Its translation is CASSQTTGGLDTQYF.

The rearrangement uses TRBV6-1 and TRBJ1-3; no firm D call. Germline V lookup: CDR1 MNHNS, CDR2 SASEGT. Trimming cost V 3 bases and J 4 bases, with 13 bases left between them. The CDR3 has 15 amino acids. The CDR3 DNA reads as TGTGCCAGCAGTGATGTTCGGACCTCGGGAAACACCATATATTTT. Amino acid sequence: CASSDVRTSGNTIYF.

The V gene is TRBV19, the J gene TRBJ2-2; 7 positions match TRBD2. This CDR3 has 14 amino acids. V trimming: 3 bases; J trimming: 6 bases; junction bases outside the gene matches: 4. Germline V gives CDR1 LNHDA, CDR2 SQIVND (reference sequence). The CDR3 DNA reads as TGTGCCAGTAGTATCGTCGCGGGGGCCGGGGAGCTGTTTTTT. Its protein product is CASSIVAGAGELFF.

This chain connects TRBV4-2 to TRBJ1-1, with 7 positions matching TRBD1. Germline CDR1 is LGHNA and CDR2 is YNFKEQ. CDR3 length: 13 amino acids. The J segment lost 4 bases and the V segment lost 4 bases, leaving 3 bases of the junction unmatched. This CDR3 reads CASSLYRGTEAFF. The DNA of the CDR3 is TGTGCCAGCAGCCTATACAGGGGCACTGAAGCTTTCTTT.

The gene calls are TRBV2 and TRBJ2-1, with TRBD2 matching 11 bases. Germline V CDR1 and CDR2: SNHLY, FYNNEI. The CDR3 has 15 residues. V trimming: 5 bases; J trimming: 4 bases; junction bases outside the gene matches: 4. The chain's CDR3 is CASSRLAGTYNEQFF. The CDR3 bases are TGTGCCAGCAGTCGACTAGCGGGGACTTACAATGAGCAGTTCTTC. Together with reference TRBV2 and TRBJ2-1, the CDR3 gives the full variable domain: EPEVTQTPSHQVTQMGQEVILRCVPISNHLYFYWYRQILGQKVEFLVSFYNNEISEKSEIFDDQFSVERPDGSNFTLKIRSTKLEDSAMYFCASSRLAGTYNEQFFGPGTRLTVL.

V usage is TRBV7-2 and J usage is TRBJ2-3, with TRBD1 as a possible D gene (6 bases). Germline V gene data show CDR1 as SGHTA and CDR2 as FQGNSA. This CDR3 has 18 amino acids. Trimming left V 1 base short and J 7 bases short, with 24 bases between. The DNA for the CDR3 is TGTGCCAGCAGCTTAGAGAAGGGGGTGGCCCTACCCGCCAATACGCAGTATTTT. Translating gives CASSLEKGVALPANTQYF. Drawing the rest from reference TRBV7-2 and TRBJ2-3, the complete variable domain is GAGVSQSPSNKVTEKGKDVELRCDPISGHTALYWYRQSLGQGLEFLIYFQGNSAPDKSGLPSDRFSAERTGGSVSTLTIQRTQQEDSAVYLCASSLEKGVALPANTQYFGPGTRLTVL.

The J gene is TRBJ2-2, the V gene TRBV9, with D possibly being TRBD1 or TRBD2 (5 bases each). The CDR3 covers 13 residues. The ends were cut back, 4 bases at V and 4 bases at J, with 8 bases in the middle. CDR1 and CDR2 from the germline V gene are SGDLS and YYNGEE. The CDR3, as DNA: TGTGCCAGCAGCTCAGGGAGCACCGGGGAGCTGTTTTTT. Protein sequence: CASSSGSTGELFF.

This chain joins TRBV2 and TRBJ2-1; 10 bases are a match to TRBD1. Unmatched junction bases numbered 9, after V lost 10 bases and J lost 6 bases. Germline V gives CDR1 SNHLY, CDR2 FYNNEI. The CDR3 has 14 amino acids. CDR3 nucleotides: TGTGCCACCTTTCCGGGACAGGGGCCCAATGAGCAGTTCTTC. Its protein product is CATFPGQGPNEQFF.

The J gene is TRBJ2-2, the V gene TRBV6-2 or TRBV6-3, with D unclear. CDR3 length equals 13 residues. Germline CDR1 MNHEY, CDR2 SVGEGT. The V and J ends lost 2 bases and 5 bases respectively, with 6 bases between them. In nucleotides, the CDR3 is TGTGCCAGCAGTTACCTGATGACCGGGGAGCTGTTTTTT. Its translation: CASSYLMTGELFF.

The V call is TRBV5-1, the J call TRBJ2-2, with TRBD2 identical over 11 bases. Germline trimming cut 7 bases from V and 6 bases from J; bases unmatched to any gene: 5. The CDR3 loop spans 14 amino acids. The V gene's germline CDR1 is SGHRS and CDR2 YFSETQ. The CDR3 reads CASGASGRPGELFF. The CDR3, as DNA: TGCGCCAGCGGCGCTAGCGGGAGGCCCGGGGAGCTGTTTTTT.

V usage is TRBV30 and J usage is TRBJ1-1; TRBD1 aligns across 7 bases. CDR1 GTSNPN and CDR2 SVGIG come from the germline V gene (reference sequence). The CDR3 extends over 15 amino acids. With V trimmed by 4 bases and J by 0 bases, 8 bases remained unmatched. Here the CDR3 DNA reads TGTGCCTGGAACTTGGCAGGGGGAATGAACACTGAAGCTTTCTTT. This sequence encodes CAWNLAGGMNTEAFF.

V and J are TRBV7-6 and TRBJ1-6; D unclear. The CDR3 covers 14 residues. Germline V CDR1 and CDR2: SGHVS, FNYEAQ. V shed 6 bases and J shed 5 bases, with 11 bases lying between them. The CDR3: CASRRTDDNSPLHF. The CDR3 DNA reads as TGTGCCAGCAGGCGGACGGACGATAATTCACCCCTCCACTTT.

V and J are TRBV9 and TRBJ1-1; TRBD1 matches at 9 bases. CDR3 length: 16 amino acids. Per the germline V gene, CDR1 is SGDLS and CDR2 is YYNGEE. The ends lost 3 bases at V and 1 base at J; junction bases unmatched: 7. CDR3 DNA sequence: TGTGCCAGCAGCGGGACAGGGGAGAGTTGGAACACTGAAGCTTTCTTT. The encoded protein is CASSGTGESWNTEAFF.

The chain combines TRBV20-1 with TRBJ1-1, with D unresolved. CDR3 length: 11 amino acids. Germline values: CDR1 DFQATT, CDR2 SNEGSKA (reference sequence). The V and J ends lost 5 bases and 1 base respectively, with 5 bases between them. CDR3 in DNA: TGCAGTGCTCACGAGAACACTGAAGCTTTCTTT. As protein: CSAHENTEAFF.